Each of the 26 T cell receptor beta chains below was sequenced from the same sample in a study of blood T cell repertoires in COVID-19. Profiling relied on immunoSEQ multiplex PCR, and the TCRdb table lists in-frame clones only, not all of them. The sample yields around 270,000 clones, 65% to 85% seen once. The sequencing sample was made of peripheral blood. These receptors all come from a woman between 35 and 50 years old who had recovered from COVID-19.

The J gene is TRBJ2-7, the V gene TRBV19; possibly TRBD1 for D (6 bases). Germline values: CDR1 LNHDA, CDR2 SQIVND (reference sequence). The V end was cut by 5 bases, the J end by 4 bases, with 15 bases between. CDR3 length equals 14 residues. The CDR3 DNA reads as TGTGCCAGTAGTGCCCGTGTCAGGGGTTACGAGCAGTACTTC. Amino acids: CASSARVRGYEQYF.

V gene TRBV28 combines with J gene TRBJ2-7; TRBD2 matches 11 bases. Per germline, CDR1 MDHEN and CDR2 SYDVKM. After removal of 4 bases from V and 2 bases from J, the junction contained 7 bases not matched to a gene. This CDR3 has 16 amino acids. In DNA, the CDR3 is TGTGCCAGCAGTTCCACCCTAGCGGGGGGCACCTACGAGCAGTACTTC. Its translation is CASSSTLAGGTYEQYF.

This chain joins TRBV7-9 and TRBJ1-4; 9 nucleotides match TRBD1. This CDR3 spans 18 amino acids. The V gene end was trimmed by 5 bases and the J gene end by 1 base; junction bases not matched to a gene: 11. Germline V CDR1 and CDR2: SEHNR, FQNEAQ (reference sequence). DNA of the CDR3: TGTGCCAGCAGCCTAGGGGACAGGGTAGGAAGAACTAATGAAAAACTGTTTTTT. This encodes CASSLGDRVGRTNEKLFF.

This chain links TRBV6-5 with TRBJ2-7, with a weak D call TRBD2 (6 bases). The CDR3 has 11 residues. With 7 bases removed from V and 3 bases from J, the gap between germline ends came to 7 bases. CDR1 and CDR2 (germline): MNHEY, SVGAGI. CDR3 region: CASTGDYEQYF. The DNA for the CDR3 is TGTGCCAGCACGGGAGACTACGAGCAGTACTTC.

The gene calls are TRBV30 and TRBJ1-5, with TRBD1 as a possible D gene (6 bases). The CDR3 has 15 residues. CDR1 is GTSNPN and CDR2 is SVGIG in the germline V gene (reference sequence). Trimming removed 5 bases at V and 3 bases at J, with 17 bases between. This CDR3 is CAWCPRGTHNQPQHF. CDR3 coding DNA: TGTGCCTGGTGCCCCAGGGGAACCCACAATCAGCCCCAGCATTTT.

This rearrangement joins TRBV27 to TRBJ1-3, with D perhaps matching TRBD1 (6 bases). V was pared by 5 bases and J by 6 bases, with 14 bases between. The CDR3 loop spans 14 amino acids. CDR1 MNHEY and CDR2 SMNVEV come from the germline V gene (reference sequence). For the CDR3, the DNA is TGTGCCAGCAGTAGAATTGGACAGACAAACACCATATATTTT. It translates to CASSRIGQTNTIYF.

This clone was seen a handful of times. The chain links TRBV24-1 to TRBJ1-2; tentative D call: TRBD1 (5 bases). The CDR3 spans 13 residues. Germline CDR1 and CDR2: KGHDR and SFDVKD. The V end lost 7 bases, the J end lost 1 base, and 9 bases lay between the germline ends. The CDR3 loop is CATSDSYNYGYTF. The CDR3 bases are TGTGCCACCAGCGACAGTTATAACTATGGCTACACCTTC.

The chain is built from TRBV19 and TRBJ1-2; TRBD1 might be the D (5 bases). In germline, CDR1 is LNHDA, CDR2 SQIVND (reference sequence). V shed 6 bases and J shed 1 base, with 6 bases lying between them. CDR3 length: 12 residues. This chain's CDR3 is CASSRVNYGYTF. The DNA of the CDR3 is TGTGCCAGTAGCAGGGTTAACTATGGCTACACCTTC.

The chain carries TRBV29-1 and TRBJ1-5; D gene unclear. From germline, CDR1 is SQVTM and CDR2 ANQGSEA. V shed 6 bases and J shed 3 bases, with 12 bases lying between them. The CDR3 has 13 residues. DNA for the CDR3: TGCAGCGTCGCCATTCGGGTCAATCAGCCCCAGCATTTT. Its protein is CSVAIRVNQPQHF.

V and J are TRBV18 and TRBJ1-5; a weak D match, TRBD1 (5 bases). Germline-derived CDR1 and CDR2 are KGHSH and LQKENI. The CDR3 totals 15 residues. V gave up 3 bases and J gave up 10 bases, with 19 bases separating them. The CDR3 coding sequence is TGTGCCAGCTCACCGGTGGGGGGGGATGAACGCCCCCAGCATTTT. Encoded protein: CASSPVGGDERPQHF.

The CDR3 region is CASSLSISTGGNYGYTF. In DNA, the CDR3 is TGTGCCAGCAGTTTATCGATAAGTACAGGGGGTAACTATGGCTACACCTTC. This rearrangement joins TRBV27 to TRBJ1-2, with TRBD1 identical over 8 bases. Trimming at V came to 0 bases and at J to 1 base, leaving 7 bases not matched to a gene. Per germline, CDR1 MNHEY and CDR2 SMNVEV (reference sequence). The CDR3 is 17 residues long.

In its sample, this clone was seen once. The V gene is TRBV27, the J gene TRBJ2-7; TRBD1 agrees at 7 bases. The CDR3 is 14 amino acids. Per the germline V gene, CDR1 is MNHEY and CDR2 is SMNVEV (reference sequence). Trimming at V came to 8 bases and at J to 7 bases, leaving 14 bases not matched to a gene. In DNA, the CDR3 is TGTGCCAGCTCCCAAAACAGGGGTCGCGGGGAGCAGTACTTC. It specifies CASSQNRGRGEQYF.

The chain has TRBV2 and TRBJ1-6, with D perhaps TRBD1 (6 bases). The CDR3 consists of 15 residues. The V gene's germline CDR1 is SNHLY and CDR2 FYNNEI. V was clipped by 0 bases and J by 7 bases, with 10 bases between them. The CDR3 sequence is CASSEAQGQNSPLHF. In nucleotides, the CDR3 is TGTGCCAGCAGTGAAGCACAGGGCCAGAATTCACCCCTCCACTTT.

The rearrangement links TRBV27 to TRBJ2-2, with 9 nucleotides matching TRBD1. After removal of 7 bases from V and 4 bases from J, the junction contained 4 bases not matched to a gene. Per germline, CDR1 MNHEY and CDR2 SMNVEV (reference sequence). This CDR3 comprises 14 residues. CDR3 sequence reads: CASTRDRATGELFF. DNA for the CDR3: TGTGCCAGCACCCGGGACAGGGCCACCGGGGAGCTGTTTTTT.

V gene TRBV2 combines with J gene TRBJ2-7; 7 nucleotides line up with TRBD1. V dropped 7 bases and J dropped 2; count of bases not matched to a gene: 2. The CDR3 is made up of 12 amino acids. Per the germline V gene, CDR1 is SNHLY and CDR2 is FYNNEI. CDR3 nucleotide sequence: TGTGCCAGCATGAGGGGGCCCTACGAGCAGTACTTC. Protein product: CASMRGPYEQYF.

The chain recombines TRBV11-2 with TRBJ2-1; D perhaps matches TRBD1 (6 bases). The CDR3 is 14 residues long. With 5 bases removed from V and 6 bases from J, the gap between germline ends came to 14 bases. From germline, CDR1 is SGHAT and CDR2 FQNNGV. The CDR3 DNA sequence: TGTGCCAGCAGCCCCCCCGGACAGTTCAATGAGCAGTTCTTC. This sequence encodes CASSPPGQFNEQFF.

This clone was detected once. This chain links TRBV10-3 with TRBJ2-1, with TRBD2 matching 7 bases. The CDR3 loop spans 13 amino acids. Germline-derived CDR1 and CDR2 are ENHRY and SYGVKD. J was trimmed by 5 bases and V by 7 bases; bases with no gene match: 5. CDR3 in amino acids: CAITGGLDNEQFF. The CDR3 DNA sequence: TGTGCCATCACGGGGGGACTGGACAATGAGCAGTTCTTC.

The chain uses TRBV18 and TRBJ2-6; weak D call: TRBD1 (6 bases). Germline V gives CDR1 KGHSH, CDR2 LQKENI. This CDR3 spans 16 amino acids. V gave up 6 bases and J gave up 0 bases, with 12 bases separating them. The CDR3 bases are TGTGCCAGCTCCGGACAGCCTGACTCTGGGGCCAACGTCCTGACTTTC. Translated: CASSGQPDSGANVLTF.

V gene TRBV5-1 combines with J gene TRBJ2-3; 7 bases agree with TRBD2. CDR1 is SGHRS, CDR2 YFSETQ, per germline. CDR3 length equals 16 residues. V shed 0 bases, J shed 0 bases, and the junction held 4 bases outside the gene matches. The CDR3 loop is CASSLVLAASTDTQYF. CDR3 coding DNA: TGCGCCAGCAGCTTGGTGCTAGCGGCTAGCACAGATACGCAGTATTTT. The whole variable domain, filled in from reference TRBV5-1 and TRBJ2-3, reads KAGVTQTPRYLIKTRGQQVTLSCSPISGHRSVSWYQQTPGQGLQFLFEYFSETQRNKGNFPGRFSGRQFSNSRSEMNVSTLELGDSALYLCASSLVLAASTDTQYFGPGTRLTVL.

As concerns this clone: The same CDR3 is also encoded by other DNA sequences in this sample. This chain joins TRBV5-4 and TRBJ1-1; no firm D call. The CDR3 contains 12 residues. V gave up 3 bases and J gave up 5 bases, with 8 bases separating them. Looked up from germline, CDR1 is SGHNT and CDR2 is YYREEE (reference sequence). The CDR3 spells CASSSGGTEAFF. The CDR3 DNA reads as TGTGCCAGCAGCTCCGGCGGGACTGAAGCTTTCTTT.

V gene TRBV10-3 combines with J gene TRBJ1-6, with 7 bases identical to TRBD1. The ends lost 6 bases at V and 6 bases at J; junction bases unmatched: 8. CDR3 length: 15 amino acids. Per germline, CDR1 ENHRY and CDR2 SYGVKD. CDR3: CAISQGERGNSPLHF. DNA for the CDR3: TGTGCCATCAGCCAGGGGGAGAGGGGTAATTCACCCCTCCACTTT.

The V and J genes are TRBV28 and TRBJ2-2; 9 nucleotides match TRBD2. Germline V gene data show CDR1 as MDHEN and CDR2 as SYDVKM. This CDR3 comprises 15 residues. Trimming took 6 bases from V and 5 from J; bases not matched to a gene: 7. The CDR3 sequence is CASSPPGLATGELFF. The CDR3 DNA follows: TGTGCCAGCAGCCCACCGGGACTAGCAACCGGGGAGCTGTTTTTT.

V and J are TRBV28 and TRBJ1-5; 8 nucleotides align to TRBD1. The V gene end was trimmed by 5 bases and the J gene end by 1 base; junction bases not matched to a gene: 4. Per germline, CDR1 MDHEN and CDR2 SYDVKM. The length of the CDR3 is 15 residues. The CDR3 DNA sequence: TGTGCCAGCAGTCCCCAGGGGGCGAGCAATCAGCCCCAGCATTTT. It yields the protein CASSPQGASNQPQHF.

CDR3 DNA: TGTGCCAGCAGTGCGGTGGGACAGGGGGCGCGGGATGAGCAGTTCTTC. This gives the protein CASSAVGQGARDEQFF. The gene calls are TRBV2 and TRBJ2-1, with 12 bases identical to TRBD1. CDR3 length: 16 amino acids. The trim removed 4 bases at V and 8 bases at J, leaving 9 bases unmatched. Germline-derived CDR1 and CDR2 are SNHLY and FYNNEI. The complete variable domain, with remaining parts taken from reference TRBV2 and TRBJ2-1, reads EPEVTQTPSHQVTQMGQEVILRCVPISNHLYFYWYRQILGQKVEFLVSFYNNEISEKSEIFDDQFSVERPDGSNFTLKIRSTKLEDSAMYFCASSAVGQGARDEQFFGPGTRLTVL.

This clone was seen a single time. This rearrangement joins TRBV6-1 to TRBJ2-3; 7 nucleotides match TRBD2. CDR1 and CDR2 (germline): MNHNS, SASEGT. This CDR3 has 15 residues. The junction had 0 bases not matched to a gene; V was cut back by 0 bases and J by 0 bases. The CDR3 region is CASSEAGLSTDTQYF. The CDR3 nucleotides are TGTGCCAGCAGTGAAGCGGGACTAAGCACAGATACGCAGTATTTT.

This sequence joins TRBV6-2 or TRBV6-3 and TRBJ1-5; no definite D call. Germline loops: CDR1 MNHEY, CDR2 SVGEGT. Trimming pared 0 bases from V and 5 bases from J, leaving 8 bases between. The length of the CDR3 is 14 residues. CDR3 DNA sequence: TGTGCCAGCAGTTACTCGATTTCGGATCAGCCCCAGCATTTT. It is translated as CASSYSISDQPQHF.